These 15 T cell receptor beta chains originate from one sample sequenced in a study of technical replicates of blood from a handful of donors. Method: immunoSEQ multiplex PCR; TCRdb's copy keeps in-frame clones and lacks some. Here the sample spans almost 70,000 clones, around 90% being singletons. Source material: PBMCs. The receptors stem from a human donor in good health. Some clones in this sample may be carry-over from other donors' samples.

The rearrangement joins TRBV5-4 to TRBJ2-5; TRBD1 might be the D (5 bases). The CDR3 contains 14 residues. Germline lookup yields CDR1 SGHNT and CDR2 YYREEE (reference sequence). The ends were cut back, 3 bases at V and 5 bases at J, with 14 bases in the middle. Here the CDR3 DNA reads TGTGCCAGCAGCTCCACAGGACCCGGGGAGACCCAGTACTTC. It encodes CASSSTGPGETQYF. The entire variable domain, with the rest obtained from reference TRBV5-4 and TRBJ2-5, is as follows: ETGVTQSPTHLIKTRGQQVTLRCSSQSGHNTVSWYQQALGQGPQFIFQYYREEENGRGNFPPRFSGLQFPNYSSELNVNALELDDSALYLCASSSTGPGETQYFGPGTRLLVL.

The chain uses TRBV19 and TRBJ2-7; TRBD1 might be the D (5 bases). The CDR3 has 15 residues. V was pared by 4 bases and J by 4 bases, with 17 bases between. Germline V gives CDR1 LNHDA, CDR2 SQIVND (reference sequence). Written as DNA, the CDR3 is TGTGCCAGTAGTAGGGGCTGGGCGGCGGCTTACGAGCAGTACTTC. It translates to CASSRGWAAAYEQYF.

Here the CDR3 DNA reads TGTGCCAGCAGTCTCCGACAGGGGGGTAATGAAAAACTGTTTTTT. This translates into CASSLRQGGNEKLFF. V and J are TRBV6-6 and TRBJ1-4; 9 bases match TRBD1. The length of the CDR3 is 15 residues. With 5 bases clipped from V and 4 bases from J, the junction kept 5 bases outside the gene matches. The V gene's germline CDR1 is MNHNY and CDR2 SVGAGI (reference sequence).

This clone was seen a handful of times. The chain joins TRBV5-1 to TRBJ2-5; 13 bases match TRBD2. The germline V gene has CDR1 SGHRS and CDR2 YFSETQ. The CDR3 contains 16 residues. The V segment lost 2 bases and the J segment 3 bases; nucleotides outside the gene matches: 4. The DNA of the CDR3 is TGCGCCAGCAGCTTCCTAGGACTAGCGGGAGAAGAGACCCAGTACTTC. It yields the protein CASSFLGLAGEETQYF.

This clone was recorded a few times. The chain is built from TRBV4-2 and TRBJ1-1; TRBD1 agrees at 10 bases. The CDR3 contains 16 residues. Germline CDR1 and CDR2: LGHNA and YNFKEQ. The V gene end was trimmed by 0 bases and the J gene end by 6 bases; junction bases not matched to a gene: 7. CDR3 in amino acids: CASSQDDRGRHSEAFF. The CDR3 nucleotides are TGTGCCAGCAGCCAAGACGACAGGGGGCGGCATTCTGAAGCTTTCTTT.

The chain joins TRBV15 to TRBJ2-5; a weak D match, TRBD2 (6 bases). CDR1 and CDR2 (germline): LNHNV, YYDKDF (reference sequence). This CDR3 comprises 15 residues. V dropped 1 base and J dropped 5 bases, with 14 bases sitting between them. The CDR3 loop reads CATSRAEGEAETQYF. CDR3 sequence (DNA): TGTGCCACCAGCAGAGCGGAGGGCGAAGCGGAGACCCAGTACTTC.

The V and J genes are TRBV7-3 and TRBJ2-2; 7 bases align to TRBD2. J lost 5 bases, V lost 3 bases, and 0 bases had no gene match. Looked up from germline, CDR1 is SGHTA and CDR2 is FQGTGA. The CDR3 loop spans 13 amino acids. CDR3 coding DNA: TGTGCCAGCAGCTTGGGGGGGACCGGGGAGCTGTTTTTT. It yields the protein CASSLGGTGELFF.

The rearrangement joins TRBV7-2 to TRBJ1-6; perhaps TRBD1 as D (5 bases). Trimming cost V 4 bases and J 10 bases, with 20 bases left between them. The CDR3 runs to 16 residues. Germline CDR1 is SGHTA and CDR2 is FQGNSA. CDR3 protein: CASSSVAGTIKSPLHF. The CDR3 coding sequence is TGTGCCAGCAGCTCCGTGGCCGGGACTATCAAATCACCCCTCCACTTT.

The chain carries TRBV4-3 and TRBJ2-1, with TRBD1 matching over 9 bases. The CDR3 contains 14 residues. Unmatched junction bases numbered 2, after V lost 4 bases and J lost 4 bases. CDR1 is LGHNA, CDR2 YSLEER, per germline. The CDR3 DNA reads TGCGCCAGCAGCCGGACAGGGGAGTACAATGAGCAGTTCTTC. This codes for CASSRTGEYNEQFF.

J is TRBJ2-7 and V is TRBV18, with D tentatively TRBD1 (7 bases). CDR3 length equals 13 residues. With 6 bases removed from V and 2 bases from J, the gap between germline ends came to 11 bases. In germline, CDR1 is KGHSH, CDR2 LQKENI. CDR3 sequence reads: CASSQGEAYEQYF. CDR3 DNA sequence: TGTGCCAGCTCCCAGGGGGAGGCCTACGAGCAGTACTTC.

This chain uses TRBV7-9 with TRBJ1-3, with D possibly TRBD1 on 6 matching bases. Germline CDR1 is SEHNR and CDR2 is FQNEAQ (reference sequence). The V and J ends lost 5 bases and 2 bases respectively, with 13 bases between them. This CDR3 has 15 amino acids. CDR3 amino acids: CASSPGAGAGNTIYF. The CDR3 nucleotides read TGTGCCAGCAGCCCTGGAGCAGGGGCTGGAAACACCATATATTTT. The entire variable domain, with the rest obtained from reference TRBV7-9 and TRBJ1-3, is as follows: DTGVSQNPRHKITKRGQNVTFRCDPISEHNRLYWYRQTLGQGPEFLTYFQNEAQLEKSRLLSDRFSAERPKGSFSTLEIQRTEQGDSAMYLCASSPGAGAGNTIYFGEGSWLTVV.

Remarks on this clone: This specimen includes other DNA sequences encoding the same CDR3. The rearrangement links TRBV5-1 to TRBJ2-7, with 10 nucleotides matching TRBD1. J was trimmed by 4 bases and V by 2 bases; bases with no gene match: 3. Germline V gene sequence: CDR1 SGHRS, CDR2 YFSETQ. The CDR3 extends over 14 amino acids. CDR3 nucleotides: TGCGCCAGCAGCTTTGGGACAGGGGTTTACGAGCAGTACTTC. Protein: CASSFGTGVYEQYF.

The V call is TRBV11-2, the J call TRBJ2-2; maybe TRBD1 (5 bases). CDR1 is SGHAT, CDR2 FQNNGV, per germline. CDR3 length equals 15 residues. Trimming took off 5 bases at V and 0 bases at J, with 10 bases between the two ends. CDR3: CASSQDIPNTGELFF. CDR3 coding DNA: TGTGCCAGCAGCCAGGACATCCCGAACACCGGGGAGCTGTTTTTT.

The chain carries TRBV4-2 and TRBJ2-1, with 9 bases matching TRBD2. Germline V gene data show CDR1 as LGHNA and CDR2 as YNFKEQ. J was trimmed by 8 bases and V by 0 bases; bases with no gene match: 11. CDR3 length: 17 residues. CDR3 region: CASSQESLAGAVDEQFF. The CDR3 bases are TGTGCCAGCAGCCAAGAGTCATTAGCGGGGGCCGTGGATGAGCAGTTCTTC.

The rearrangement links TRBV4-3 to TRBJ2-3; 8 bases are a match to TRBD2. V trimming: 2 bases; J trimming: 3 bases; junction bases outside the gene matches: 10. The germline V gene encodes CDR1 LGHNA and CDR2 YSLEER. The CDR3 contains 17 residues. The CDR3 nucleotides are TGCGCCAGCAGCCAAAGGGGAGAGCGGGAGATTACAGATACGCAGTATTTT. Translated: CASSQRGEREITDTQYF.